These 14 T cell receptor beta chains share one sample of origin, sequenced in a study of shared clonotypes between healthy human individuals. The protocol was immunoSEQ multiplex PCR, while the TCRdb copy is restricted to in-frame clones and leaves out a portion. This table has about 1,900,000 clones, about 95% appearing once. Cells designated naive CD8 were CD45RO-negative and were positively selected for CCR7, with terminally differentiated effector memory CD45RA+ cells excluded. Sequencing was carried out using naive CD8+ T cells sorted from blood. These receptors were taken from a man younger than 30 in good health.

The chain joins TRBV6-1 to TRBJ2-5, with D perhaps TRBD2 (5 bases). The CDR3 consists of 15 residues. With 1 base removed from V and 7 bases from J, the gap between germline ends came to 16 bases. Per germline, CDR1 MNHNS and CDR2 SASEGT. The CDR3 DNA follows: TGTGCCAGCAGTGAAGTTAGGACTGCCCATCGGACCCAGTACTTC. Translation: CASSEVRTAHRTQYF.

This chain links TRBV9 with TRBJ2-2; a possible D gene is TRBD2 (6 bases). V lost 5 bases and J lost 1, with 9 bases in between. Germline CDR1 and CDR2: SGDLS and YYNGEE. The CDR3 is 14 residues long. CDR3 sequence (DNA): TGTGCCAGCAGGGGCGGGATGAACACCGGGGAGCTGTTTTTT. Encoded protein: CASRGGMNTGELFF.

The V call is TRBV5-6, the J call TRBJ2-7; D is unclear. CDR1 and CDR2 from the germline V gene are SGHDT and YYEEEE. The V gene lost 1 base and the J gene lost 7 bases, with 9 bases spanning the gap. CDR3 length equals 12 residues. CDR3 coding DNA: TGTGCCAGCAGCTTGTGGCTCGGAGAGCAGTACTTC. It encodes CASSLWLGEQYF.

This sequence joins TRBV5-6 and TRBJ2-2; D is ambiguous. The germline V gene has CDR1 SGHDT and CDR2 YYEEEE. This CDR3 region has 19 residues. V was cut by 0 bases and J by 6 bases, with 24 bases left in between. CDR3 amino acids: CASSLAPFRTLPDPGELFF. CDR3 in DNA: TGTGCCAGCAGCTTGGCCCCCTTTAGAACTCTTCCGGATCCCGGGGAGCTGTTTTTT. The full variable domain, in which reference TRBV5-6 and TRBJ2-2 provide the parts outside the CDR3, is DAGVTQSPTHLIKTRGQQVTLRCSPKSGHDTVSWYQQALGQGPQFIFQYYEEEERQRGNFPDRFSGHQFPNYSSELNVNALLLGDSALYLCASSLAPFRTLPDPGELFFGEGSRLTVL.

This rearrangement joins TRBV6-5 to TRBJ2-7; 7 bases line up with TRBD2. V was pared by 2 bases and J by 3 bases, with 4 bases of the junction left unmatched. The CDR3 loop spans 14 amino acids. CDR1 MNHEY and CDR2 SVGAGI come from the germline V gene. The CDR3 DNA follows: TGTGCCAGCAGTTACGCGGGAGAGGTCTACGAGCAGTACTTC. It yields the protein CASSYAGEVYEQYF.

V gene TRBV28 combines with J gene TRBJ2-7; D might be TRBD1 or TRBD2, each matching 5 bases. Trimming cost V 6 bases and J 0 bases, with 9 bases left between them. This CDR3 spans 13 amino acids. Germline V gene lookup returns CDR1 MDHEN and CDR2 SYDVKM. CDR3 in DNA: TGTGCCAGCAGAGCGGACAACTCCTACGAGCAGTACTTC. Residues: CASRADNSYEQYF. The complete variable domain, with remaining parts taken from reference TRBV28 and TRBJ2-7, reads DVKVTQSSRYLVKRTGEKVFLECVQDMDHENMFWYRQDPGLGLRLIYFSYDVKMKEKGDIPEGYSVSREKKERFSLILESASTNQTSMYLCASRADNSYEQYFGPGTRLTVT.

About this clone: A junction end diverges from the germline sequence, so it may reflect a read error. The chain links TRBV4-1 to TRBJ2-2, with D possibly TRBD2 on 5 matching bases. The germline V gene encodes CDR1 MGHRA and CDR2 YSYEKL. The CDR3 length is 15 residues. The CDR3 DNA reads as TGCGCCAGCAGCCCTCCAGAGGGCATGGTCGGGGAGCTGCTTTTT. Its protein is CASSPPEGMVGELLF.

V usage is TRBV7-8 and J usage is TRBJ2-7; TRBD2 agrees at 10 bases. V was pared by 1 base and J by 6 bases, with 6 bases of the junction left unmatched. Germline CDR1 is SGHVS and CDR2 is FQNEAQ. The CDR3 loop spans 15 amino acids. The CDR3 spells CASSLDVTSGSEQYF. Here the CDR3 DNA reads TGTGCCAGCAGCTTAGACGTGACTAGCGGGTCCGAGCAGTACTTC.

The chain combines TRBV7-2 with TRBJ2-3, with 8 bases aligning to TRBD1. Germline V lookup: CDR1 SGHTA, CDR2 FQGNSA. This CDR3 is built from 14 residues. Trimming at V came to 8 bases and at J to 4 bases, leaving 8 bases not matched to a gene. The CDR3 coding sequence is TGTGCCAGCGCCTACAGGGGGAAGGCAGATACGCAGTATTTT. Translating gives CASAYRGKADTQYF.

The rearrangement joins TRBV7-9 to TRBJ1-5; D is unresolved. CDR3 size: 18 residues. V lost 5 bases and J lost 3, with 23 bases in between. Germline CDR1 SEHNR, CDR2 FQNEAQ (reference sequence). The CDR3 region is CASSLKYNQSKHNQPQHF. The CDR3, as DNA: TGTGCCAGCAGCCTTAAGTACAATCAGTCTAAACACAATCAGCCCCAGCATTTT.

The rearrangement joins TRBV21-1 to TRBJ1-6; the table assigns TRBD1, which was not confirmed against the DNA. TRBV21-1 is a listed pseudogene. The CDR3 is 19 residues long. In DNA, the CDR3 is TGTGCCAGCAGACCAGCAAGACAGGGACAGGGGCCTTCCCATTCACCCCTCCACTTT. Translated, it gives CASRPARQGQGPSHSPLHF.

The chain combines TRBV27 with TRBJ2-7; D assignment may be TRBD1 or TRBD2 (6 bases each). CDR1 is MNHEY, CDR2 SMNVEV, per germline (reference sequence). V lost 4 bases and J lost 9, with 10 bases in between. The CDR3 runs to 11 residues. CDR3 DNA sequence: TGTGCCAGCAGTTCGGGGGCGAGGCAGTACTTC. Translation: CASSSGARQYF.

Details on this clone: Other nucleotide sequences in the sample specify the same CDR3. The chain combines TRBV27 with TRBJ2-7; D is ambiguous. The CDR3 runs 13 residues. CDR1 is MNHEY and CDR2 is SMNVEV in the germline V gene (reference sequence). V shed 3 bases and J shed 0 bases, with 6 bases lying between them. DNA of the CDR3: TGTGCCAGCAGTTTTGGCGTCTCCTACGAGCAGTACTTC. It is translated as CASSFGVSYEQYF.

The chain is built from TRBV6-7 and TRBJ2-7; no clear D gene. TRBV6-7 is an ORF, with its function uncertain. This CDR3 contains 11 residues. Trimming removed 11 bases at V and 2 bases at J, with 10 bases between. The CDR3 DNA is TGTGCCCCCCACGAGGCCTACGAGCAGTACTTC. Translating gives CAPHEAYEQYF.